This T cell receptor beta chain comes out of a study of memory CD4+ T cells and cytomegalovirus serostatus. The sort gate was single viable CD3+CD4+CD8-CD45RO+ cells for memory CD4+ T cells. CD4+ T cells were isolated by positive magnetic selection. TCRdb keeps only in-frame clones here, not all; method: immunoSEQ multiplex PCR. Of tens of thousands of clones listed, more than 75% were seen once; the top ten hold approximately 4.5%. CDR1 is SQVTM and CDR2 is ANQGSEA in the germline V gene. The CDR3 totals 14 residues. The V end was cut by 6 bases, the J end by 1 base, with 15 bases between. The chain carries TRBV29-1 and TRBJ1-1; D gene unclear. This receptor was taken from an adult in good health and CMV-seropositive. The sample taken for sequencing was memory CD4+ T cells from blood. The CDR3 nucleotides read TGCAGCGTCCCCCGGGCACTGGGGAACACTGAAGCTTTCTTT. The encoded protein is CSVPRALGNTEAFF.